The 29 T cell receptor beta chains in this list originate from one sample, sequenced in a study of blood T cells in healthy people across ages. The authors ran a second PCR of roughly 6 to 12 cycles using a sample-barcoded 5' primer and a J-beta primer mix. TCRdb ran MiXCR on the 5' RACE reads and lists one entry per CDR3 protein. The repertoire has 800,000 or so distinct CDR3 sequences, 20% to 25% of them found once; the top ten carry more than 3%. The sample also formed part of further work on T cells of mothers and their children.

Input material: blood. These receptors were collected from a boy aged 10-17 years in good health.

In this sample, this clonotype turned up a few times. This chain uses TRBV27 with TRBJ1-6, with 8 bases that match TRBD1. Unmatched junction bases numbered 2, after V lost 2 bases and J lost 8 bases. Germline lookup yields CDR1 MNHEY and CDR2 SMNVEV (reference sequence). This CDR3 has 14 amino acids. The CDR3, as DNA: TGTGCCAGCAGTTTACAGGGGGCATATTCACCCCTCCACTTT. Translating it yields CASSLQGAYSPLHF.

The table lists this clonotype with a few counts. The V gene is TRBV29-1, the J gene TRBJ1-2; D unclear. The CDR3 is 10 amino acids. Trimming took off 1 base at V and 8 bases at J, with 5 bases between the two ends. CDR1 is SQVTM, CDR2 ANQGSEA, per germline. CDR3 coding DNA: TGCAGCGTTGAAGGCCTAGGCTACACCTTC. This translates into CSVEGLGYTF.

This rearrangement joins TRBV12-3 or TRBV12-4 to TRBJ1-4; 8 positions match TRBD1. With 5 bases clipped from V and 6 bases from J, the junction kept 5 bases outside the gene matches. The CDR3 is 14 residues long. CDR3 DNA: TGTGCCAGCAGTCGCCGGACAGGGTATGAAAAACTGTTTTTT. As protein: CASSRRTGYEKLFF.

This clonotype has more than one count but fewer than ten. The chain employs TRBV11-3 and TRBJ1-1, with a possible D match to TRBD1 (5 bases). CDR1 is SGHNT, CDR2 YENEEA, per germline. This CDR3 contains 12 residues. V was trimmed by 5 bases and J by 11 bases, leaving 15 bases between them. CDR3 sequence: CASSRDSGRAFF. CDR3 in DNA: TGTGCCAGCAGCCGGGACTCCGGTAGGGCTTTCTTT.

This clonotype was recorded many times. The chain combines TRBV9 with TRBJ2-5; D gene ambiguous. Trimming removed 4 bases from V and 1 base from J, with 11 bases in between. The CDR3 runs 14 residues. The germline V gene has CDR1 SGDLS and CDR2 YYNGEE. The CDR3 loop is CASSPHGGQETQYF. The CDR3 DNA is TGTGCCAGCAGCCCCCACGGCGGCCAAGAGACCCAGTACTTC.

The chain recombines TRBV4-3 with TRBJ2-4; a possible D gene is TRBD1 (5 bases). CDR1 LGHNA and CDR2 YSLEER come from the germline V gene. The CDR3 runs to 18 residues. V gave up 0 bases and J gave up 1 base, with 16 bases separating them. The CDR3 reads CASSQDWQGLSAKNIQYF. The CDR3 nucleotides read TGCGCCAGCAGCCAAGATTGGCAGGGTTTGTCGGCCAAAAACATTCAGTACTTC.

This clonotype was counted only a few times. The chain uses TRBV15 and TRBJ2-1; 7 bases line up with TRBD2. The germline CDR1 and CDR2 sequences are LNHNV and YYDKDF (reference sequence). V shed 4 bases and J 14 bases; nucleotides not matched to a gene: 20. The CDR3 is made up of 16 amino acids. For the CDR3, the DNA is TGTGCCACCAGCATCCCCTATGGCGGGGAGCGGGAACTCGAGTTCTTC. The encoded protein is CATSIPYGGERELEFF.

This rearrangement joins TRBV12-3 or TRBV12-4 to TRBJ1-5; D call uncertain. The V end was cut by 0 bases, the J end by 6 bases, with 12 bases between. This CDR3 has 15 residues. The DNA of the CDR3 is TGTGCCAGCAGTTTAGCTGTGGGTGGTAGTCAGCCCCAGCATTTT. Residues: CASSLAVGGSQPQHF.

The chain recombines TRBV4-3 with TRBJ1-5; 10 bases fit TRBD1. This CDR3 contains 16 residues. V lost 3 bases, J lost 7 bases, and 9 bases stayed unmatched. The germline CDR1 and CDR2 sequences are LGHNA and YSLEER. The CDR3 nucleotides are TGCGCCAGCAGCCAGGCAAGGACAGGGGGTGAACAGCCCCAGCATTTT. Translation: CASSQARTGGEQPQHF.

This clonotype has a handful of counts. The V and J genes are TRBV5-1 and TRBJ1-4; D uncertain. This CDR3 region has 14 residues. V lost 0 bases to trimming and J lost 5 bases, with 8 bases between them. CDR1 is SGHRS and CDR2 is YFSETQ in the germline V gene. For the CDR3, the DNA is TGCGCCAGCAGCTTGGATATTGGCAATGAAAAACTGTTTTTT. It yields the protein CASSLDIGNEKLFF.

This clonotype has just a few counts. The chain carries TRBV7-9 and TRBJ1-4, with 7 bases fitting TRBD1. The CDR3 is 14 residues long. Germline V gives CDR1 SEHNR, CDR2 FQNEAQ (reference sequence). The V segment lost 8 bases and the J segment 7 bases; nucleotides outside the gene matches: 10. CDR3: CASDEEGAGEKLFF. CDR3 sequence (DNA): TGTGCCAGCGACGAGGAGGGGGCCGGTGAAAAACTGTTTTTT. Using reference TRBV7-9 and TRBJ1-4 for the parts outside the CDR3, the full variable domain is DTGVSQNPRHKITKRGQNVTFRCDPISEHNRLYWYRQTLGQGPEFLTYFQNEAQLEKSRLLSDRFSAERPKGSFSTLEIQRTEQGDSAMYLCASDEEGAGEKLFFGSGTQLSVL.

A few counts support this clonotype. This chain uses TRBV19 with TRBJ2-5; possibly TRBD2 for D (6 bases). Germline V CDR1 and CDR2: LNHDA, SQIVND (reference sequence). This CDR3 contains 18 residues. V lost 2 bases, J lost 2 bases, and 21 bases lay in between. CDR3 in amino acids: CASSITAVGSGPQETQYF. CDR3 coding DNA: TGTGCCAGTAGTATAACGGCAGTCGGGAGTGGTCCGCAAGAGACCCAGTACTTC.

The chain is built from TRBV5-1 and TRBJ2-1; tentative D call: TRBD1 (6 bases). Trimming pared 0 bases from V and 5 bases from J, leaving 9 bases between. This CDR3 contains 14 residues. Germline V gene data show CDR1 as SGHRS and CDR2 as YFSETQ. CDR3 nucleotide sequence: TGCGCCAGCAGCTTGGTGTCAGGGGACAATGAGCAGTTCTTC. Translating gives CASSLVSGDNEQFF.

The chain uses TRBV7-2 and TRBJ2-4; D not resolved. This CDR3 is built from 15 residues. V was trimmed by 4 bases and J by 10 bases, leaving 20 bases between them. Germline V gives CDR1 SGHTA, CDR2 FQGNSA. Written as DNA, the CDR3 is TGTGCCAGCAGCTATAGCTCCCAGGTGCTGGGGATTCAGTACTTC. The encoded protein is CASSYSSQVLGIQYF.

The gene calls are TRBV6-2 or TRBV6-3 and TRBJ2-5, with D unresolved. The DNA end is more similar to TRBJ2-1, so the J call may be wrong. Germline V lookup: CDR1 MNHEY, CDR2 SVGEGT. The CDR3 is 12 residues long. CDR3 loop: CASSWVYNEQFF. The DNA of the CDR3 is TGTGCCAGCAGTTGGGTATACAATGAGCAGTTCTTC.

V is TRBV7-9 and J is TRBJ1-3, with 7 bases aligning to TRBD1. Germline V gene data show CDR1 as SEHNR and CDR2 as FQNEAQ (reference sequence). The CDR3 covers 15 residues. The junction had 4 bases not matched to a gene; V was cut back by 5 bases and J by 0 bases. The CDR3 spells CASSNQGGSGNTIYF. The CDR3 DNA reads as TGTGCCAGCAGCAATCAGGGGGGCTCTGGAAACACCATATATTTT.

Only a few counts were recorded for this clonotype. The chain links TRBV29-1 to TRBJ1-4, with D maybe TRBD1 (5 bases). Germline CDR1 is SQVTM and CDR2 is ANQGSEA. Trimming took off 5 bases at V and 8 bases at J, with 12 bases between the two ends. CDR3 length equals 12 residues. This CDR3 reads CSVLSGREKLFF. Written as DNA, the CDR3 is TGCAGCGTTCTTTCGGGGCGGGAAAAACTGTTTTTT.

This clonotype has more than one count but fewer than ten. CDR3 region: CASSPKPGLGIYEQFF. DNA for the CDR3: TGTGCCAGCAGCCCCAAGCCGGGACTAGGTATCTATGAGCAGTTCTTC. The chain links TRBV5-6 to TRBJ2-1; 8 positions agree with TRBD2. Germline-derived CDR1 and CDR2 are SGHDT and YYEEEE. V was clipped by 4 bases and J by 8 bases; unmatched bases: 14. The length of the CDR3 is 16 residues.

There are a few counts of this clonotype. This chain uses TRBV7-2 with TRBJ2-1, with D tentatively TRBD2 (5 bases). Germline-derived CDR1 and CDR2 are SGHTA and FQGNSA. Deletions cut 2 bases from V and 8 bases from J, with 16 bases between. CDR3 length: 15 amino acids. The CDR3 nucleotides are TGTGCCAGCAGCTTACGGTGGGGAGCGCTCGATGAGCAGTTCTTC. The encoded protein is CASSLRWGALDEQFF. Complete variable domain (other parts from reference TRBV7-2 and TRBJ2-1): GAGVSQSPSNKVTEKGKDVELRCDPISGHTALYWYRQSLGQGLEFLIYFQGNSAPDKSGLPSDRFSAERTGGSVSTLTIQRTQQEDSAVYLCASSLRWGALDEQFFGPGTRLTVL.

The chain has TRBV5-4 and TRBJ2-7; D remains unclear. Per germline, CDR1 SGHNT and CDR2 YYREEE (reference sequence). The CDR3 has 18 residues. V lost 5 bases and J 0 bases, leaving 24 bases between the germline ends. CDR3 in DNA: TGTGCCAGCAGTTCGACCCCGAACTGGGCAATCACCTCCTACGAGCAGTACTTC. Its translation: CASSSTPNWAITSYEQYF.

About this clonotype itself: One end of the junction does not line up with germline, which may come from a read error. V and J are TRBV20-1 and TRBJ2-7; 7 bases agree with TRBD2. Per the germline V gene, CDR1 is DFQATT and CDR2 is SNEGSKA (reference sequence). CDR3 length: 11 residues. CDR3 in DNA: TGCAGTGCTGGGCCCCCAGGGAGGGGCGACTTC. It specifies CSAGPPGRGDF.

The rearrangement uses TRBV7-3 and TRBJ2-3, with D possibly being TRBD1 (5 bases). Per the germline V gene, CDR1 is SGHTA and CDR2 is FQGTGA. Trimming removed 4 bases at V and 1 base at J, with 9 bases between. The CDR3 has 14 amino acids. The DNA of the CDR3 is TGTGCCAGCAGCTCAGGGTTCCGCACAGATACGCAGTATTTT. It codes for CASSSGFRTDTQYF. The full variable domain, with the rest looked up from reference TRBV7-3 and TRBJ2-3, is GAGVSQTPSNKVTEKGKYVELRCDPISGHTALYWYRQSLGQGPEFLIYFQGTGAADDSGLPNDRFFAVRPEGSVSTLKIQRTERGDSAVYLCASSSGFRTDTQYFGPGTRLTVL.

The gene calls are TRBV5-1 and TRBJ2-5; 8 positions agree with TRBD1. Germline-derived CDR1 and CDR2 are SGHRS and YFSETQ. The trim removed 0 bases at V and 4 bases at J, leaving 8 bases unmatched. This CDR3 is built from 16 residues. This CDR3 reads CASSLGRAGGAETQYF. DNA for the CDR3: TGCGCCAGCAGCTTGGGTCGGGCAGGGGGCGCAGAGACCCAGTACTTC.

This clonotype was detected a few times. The chain couples TRBV5-6 to TRBJ2-3; 9 bases are a match to TRBD1. V dropped 3 bases and J dropped 7; count of bases not matched to a gene: 6. The CDR3 runs 14 residues. The germline V gene encodes CDR1 SGHDT and CDR2 YYEEEE. The CDR3 loop is CASSSGTGRNTQYF. DNA for the CDR3: TGTGCCAGCAGCTCCGGGACAGGGCGGAATACGCAGTATTTT.

This clonotype was seen a few times. This CDR3 reads CSVEGTSGSAVSGELFF. The CDR3 bases are TGCAGCGTTGAAGGGACTAGCGGGAGTGCGGTGTCCGGGGAGCTGTTTTTT. This rearrangement joins TRBV29-1 to TRBJ2-2; 13 nucleotides align to TRBD2. The trim removed 1 base at V and 6 bases at J, leaving 8 bases unmatched. The germline CDR1 and CDR2 sequences are SQVTM and ANQGSEA. CDR3 length: 17 residues.

This chain links TRBV12-3 or TRBV12-4 with TRBJ1-3; 7 nucleotides line up with TRBD1. V gave up 3 bases and J gave up 4 bases; unmatched junction bases: 9. CDR3 length: 16 amino acids. The CDR3 DNA follows: TGTGCCAGCAGTTTTCTTACAGGGGCTTCGGGAAACACCATATATTTT. Protein product: CASSFLTGASGNTIYF.

The chain recombines TRBV20-1 with TRBJ1-1; D unclear. Trimming shortened V by 0 bases and J by 2 bases, and 13 bases separated the two germline ends. This CDR3 contains 15 residues. Per germline, CDR1 DFQATT and CDR2 SNEGSKA (reference sequence). The CDR3 DNA follows: TGCAGTGCTAGAGATATCGGGCACGATAACACTGAAGCTTTCTTT. The encoded protein is CSARDIGHDNTEAFF.

This clonotype was picked up a small number of times. The chain is built from TRBV20-1 and TRBJ2-5; no firm D call. The DNA end is more similar to TRBJ2-1, so the J call may be wrong. This CDR3 is 13 amino acids long. Per the germline V gene, CDR1 is DFQATT and CDR2 is SNEGSKA (reference sequence). The CDR3 region is CSARDRVDNEQFF. DNA for the CDR3: TGCAGTGCTAGAGATAGGGTCGACAATGAGCAGTTCTTC.

The chain combines TRBV28 with TRBJ2-1; possible D gene TRBD1, 5 bases. There are 14 residues in the CDR3. With 1 base removed from V and 8 bases from J, the gap between germline ends came to 12 bases. CDR1 and CDR2 (germline): MDHEN, SYDVKM. For the CDR3, the DNA is TGTGCCAGCAGTTTATTAGGGGTATCGGATGAGCAGTTCTTC. This encodes CASSLLGVSDEQFF. Supplemented by reference TRBV28 and TRBJ2-1, the full variable domain reads DVKVTQSSRYLVKRTGEKVFLECVQDMDHENMFWYRQDPGLGLRLIYFSYDVKMKEKGDIPEGYSVSREKKERFSLILESASTNQTSMYLCASSLLGVSDEQFFGPGTRLTVL.